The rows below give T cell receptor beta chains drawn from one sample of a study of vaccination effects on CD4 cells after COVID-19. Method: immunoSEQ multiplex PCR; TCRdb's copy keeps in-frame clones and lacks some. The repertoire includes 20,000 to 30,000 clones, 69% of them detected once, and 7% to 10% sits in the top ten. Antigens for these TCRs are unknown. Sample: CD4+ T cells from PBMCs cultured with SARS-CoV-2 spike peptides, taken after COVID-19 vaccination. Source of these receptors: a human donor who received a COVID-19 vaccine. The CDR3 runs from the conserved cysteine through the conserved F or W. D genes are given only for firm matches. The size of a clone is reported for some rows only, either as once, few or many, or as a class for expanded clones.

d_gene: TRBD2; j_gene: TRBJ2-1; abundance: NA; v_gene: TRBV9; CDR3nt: TGTGCCAGCAGCGGACTAGCGGCGACCAATGAGCAGTTCTTC; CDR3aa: CASSGLAATNEQFF
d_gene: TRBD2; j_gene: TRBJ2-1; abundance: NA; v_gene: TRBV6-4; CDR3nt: TGTGCCAGCAGTGTAGCGGGAGGGGACAATGAGCAGTTCTTC; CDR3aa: CASSVAGGDNEQFF
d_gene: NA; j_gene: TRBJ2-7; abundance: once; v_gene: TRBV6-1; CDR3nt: TGTGCCAGCAGTGAACACCGCTACGAGCAGTACTTC; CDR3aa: CASSEHRYEQYF
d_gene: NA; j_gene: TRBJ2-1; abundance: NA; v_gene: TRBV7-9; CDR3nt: TGTGCCAGCAGCCCTCCCGGGGCTCCTGGGAATGAGCAGTTCTTC; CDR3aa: CASSPPGAPGNEQFF
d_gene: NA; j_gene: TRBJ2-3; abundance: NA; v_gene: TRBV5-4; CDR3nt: TGTGCCAGCAGCTTACGACTTGCTGGCACAGATACGCAGTATTTT; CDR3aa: CASSLRLAGTDTQYF
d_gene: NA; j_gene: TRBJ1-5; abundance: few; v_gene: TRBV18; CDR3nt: TGTGCCAGCTCACCAGGGCATTTAAATCAGCCCCAGCATTTT; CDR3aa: CASSPGHLNQPQHF
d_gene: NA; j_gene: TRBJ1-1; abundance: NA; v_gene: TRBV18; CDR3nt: TGTGCCAGCTCACCCGGGGCGGGGGGTCTGAACACTGAAGCTTTCTTT; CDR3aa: CASSPGAGGLNTEAFF
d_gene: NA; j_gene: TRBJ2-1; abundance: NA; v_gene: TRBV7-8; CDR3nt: TGTGCCAGCAGCTTAGATAACTACAATGAGCAGTTCTTC; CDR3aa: CASSLDNYNEQFF
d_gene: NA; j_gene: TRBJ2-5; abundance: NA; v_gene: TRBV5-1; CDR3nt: TGCGCCAGCAGCTTGGAGCCTGGAGTATGGAAGACCCAGTACTTC; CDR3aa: CASSLEPGVWKTQYF
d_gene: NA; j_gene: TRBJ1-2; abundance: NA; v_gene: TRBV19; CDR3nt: TGTGCCAGTAGTACCCTCAACAGGGTGGAAGGCTACACCTTC; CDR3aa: CASSTLNRVEGYTF
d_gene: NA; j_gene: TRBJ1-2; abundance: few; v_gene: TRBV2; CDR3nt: TGTGCCAGCGGTGACGGACCTAACTATGGCTACACCTTC; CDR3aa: CASGDGPNYGYTF
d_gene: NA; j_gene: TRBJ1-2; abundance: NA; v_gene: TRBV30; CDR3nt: TGTGCCTGGAGTGTATTCAGGGCAGGTAATGGCTACACCTTC; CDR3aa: CAWSVFRAGNGYTF
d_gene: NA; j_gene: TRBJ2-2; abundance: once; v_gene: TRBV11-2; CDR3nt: TGTGCCAGCAGATCTATCCCAGGAGTCCAGAACACCGGGGAGCTGTTTTTT; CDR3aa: CASRSIPGVQNTGELFF